A single sample is the source of the 10 T cell receptor beta chains below, sequenced in a study of CXCR3-negative and CXCR3-positive naive CD8 T cells. Findings and limits, study-wide: Researchers report that CXCR3-positive naive cells carry more hydrophobic TRB CDR3s than CXCR3-negative naive cells.

The antigens for these receptors are not known. In preparing the TRB cDNA libraries, 5' RACE with UMI labels was used. Using the 5' RACE reads, TCRdb records one entry per CDR3 protein without DNA. The ten most abundant clones cover about 1% of a sample with roughly 93,000 distinct CDR3 sequences. Sample: naive CXCR3+ CD8+ T cells from blood. Subset specified: CD45RO-CCR7+CD27+CD95- naive CD8+ T cells expressing CXCR3 (TNR3+). The receptor source for this set is a human donor in good health. Some clones in this sample may be carry-over from other donors' samples.

The chain has TRBV29-1 and TRBJ2-7. CDR1 is SQVTM and CDR2 is ANQGSEA in the germline V gene. The CDR3 consists of 12 residues. The CDR3: CSVQGATYEQYF.

V and J are TRBV6-2 or TRBV6-3 and TRBJ1-1; TCRdb picks TRBD1, but there is no DNA to check that call. The germline CDR1 and CDR2 sequences are MNHEY and SVGEGT. This CDR3 has 13 residues. The CDR3: CASSKGVHTEAFF.

The chain combines TRBV3-1 with TRBJ2-7; TCRdb lists TRBD2, though no DNA is available to test this call. Germline lookup yields CDR1 LGHDT and CDR2 YNNKEL (reference sequence). The CDR3 totals 17 residues. CDR3 residues: CASSQDWLAGGTGEQYF.

The genes are TRBV29-1 and TRBJ2-7; TCRdb's D call of TRBD2 is untestable without DNA. This CDR3 region has 13 residues. Germline V gene lookup returns CDR1 SQVTM and CDR2 ANQGSEA. CDR3 amino acids: CSVGRESAYEQYF.

The V call is TRBV4-3, the J call TRBJ1-2; lacking DNA, the TRBD1 call made by TCRdb goes unchecked. The V gene's germline CDR1 is LGHNA and CDR2 YSLEER. This CDR3 comprises 16 residues. CDR3 sequence: CASSQGPAGDLDGYTF.

The chain carries TRBV6-2 or TRBV6-3 and TRBJ2-1; the TCRdb D gene call, TRBD2, has no DNA to confirm it. The germline CDR1 and CDR2 sequences are MNHEY and SVGEGT. The CDR3 has 20 amino acids. CDR3 amino acids: CASSYSVRGGITLSYNEQFF.

The V gene is TRBV7-3, the J gene TRBJ2-2; TCRdb selects TRBD1, and the lack of DNA leaves this call unchecked. The CDR3 is 15 amino acids. CDR1 and CDR2 (germline): SGHTA, FQGTGA. The CDR3: CASSKPSGDTGELFF.

This chain joins TRBV6-2 or TRBV6-3 and TRBJ2-5; without DNA, the TCRdb call of TRBD1 cannot be checked. This CDR3 spans 16 amino acids. Germline V gene data show CDR1 as MNHEY and CDR2 as SVGEGT. CDR3 residues: CASSKPGQGYQETQYF.

The V gene is TRBV12-3 or TRBV12-4, the J gene TRBJ2-5. The CDR3 sequence is 13 residues long. CDR3: CASSFWDGETQYF.

The genes are TRBV7-9 and TRBJ1-1. Germline V CDR1 and CDR2: SEHNR, FQNEAQ (reference sequence). This CDR3 contains 17 residues. The CDR3 reads CASSLTPLRRGNTEAFF.